Below are 2 T cell receptor beta chains sequenced from a single sample in a study of T cell responses to AZD1222 COVID-19 vaccine. TCRdb's copy holds only in-frame clones and misses some; the assay was immunoSEQ multiplex PCR. The sample shows 150,000 to 200,000 clones, over 90% of them seen only once. Specimen: peripheral blood, collected on day 0 of AZD1222 vaccination. The receptors were sampled from an adult in good health.

This sequence joins TRBV27 and TRBJ1-5, with TRBD1 matching 9 bases. Germline V gene sequence: CDR1 MNHEY, CDR2 SMNVEV (reference sequence). There are 15 residues in the CDR3. With V trimmed by 4 bases and J by 5 bases, 6 bases remained unmatched. For the CDR3, the DNA is TGTGCCAGCAGTTCATTACAGGGGGCCCATCAGCCCCAGCATTTT. Its translation: CASSSLQGAHQPQHF.

V and J are TRBV6-4 and TRBJ2-3; the match to TRBD1 covers 9 bases. V lost 6 bases and J lost 2; bases outside the gene matches: 3. This CDR3 is built from 14 residues. CDR1 is MRHNA, CDR2 SNTAGT, per germline. CDR3 region: CASSDRGDTDTQYF. In DNA form, the CDR3 reads TGTGCCAGCAGCGACAGGGGGGACACAGATACGCAGTATTTT.